The next 19 T cell receptor beta chains were all read from a single sample in a study of shared clonotypes between healthy human individuals. Some clones are missing from TCRdb's copy, which holds only in-frame ones; the method was immunoSEQ multiplex PCR. Of 2 million to 2.5 million clones detected, around 90% appear once; the ten largest clones hold 0.37%. Sample: naive CD4+ T cells from PBMCs. Subset specified: CD45RA+ positively selected. All receptors come from a man aged 18 to 30 in good health. Some clones in this sample may be carry-over from other donors' samples.

The chain carries TRBV6-1 and TRBJ2-2, with TRBD1 matching 7 bases. This CDR3 has 13 residues. V was pared by 3 bases and J by 9 bases, with 4 bases of the junction left unmatched. Germline CDR1 reads MNHNS; CDR2 reads SASEGT. The CDR3 nucleotides are TGTGCCAGCAGTGATTACAGGGGCCGGGAGCTGTTTTTT. Its translation: CASSDYRGRELFF.

The chain couples TRBV14 to TRBJ2-7; weak D call: TRBD2 (5 bases). This CDR3 has 17 residues. V lost 5 bases and J lost 2, with 22 bases in between. Looked up from germline, CDR1 is SGHDN and CDR2 is FVKESK. Here the CDR3 reads CASSNEGGRASPYEQYF. In DNA form, the CDR3 reads TGTGCCAGCAGCAACGAAGGTGGGAGAGCTAGTCCCTACGAGCAGTACTTC.

In regard to this clone: Within the sample, other DNA sequences also encode this same CDR3. The V gene is TRBV5-1, the J gene TRBJ2-7, with 7 nucleotides matching TRBD1. Per germline, CDR1 SGHRS and CDR2 YFSETQ. V was pared by 3 bases and J by 2 bases, with 8 bases of the junction left unmatched. The CDR3 is 15 amino acids. The CDR3 protein is CASSSRTGPTYEQYF. In nucleotides, the CDR3 is TGCGCCAGCAGCTCCAGGACAGGCCCGACCTACGAGCAGTACTTC.

This rearrangement joins TRBV6-1 to TRBJ2-7; TRBD1 agrees at 10 bases. Germline trimming cut 6 bases from V and 4 bases from J; bases unmatched to any gene: 9. The germline V gene has CDR1 MNHNS and CDR2 SASEGT. This CDR3 has 15 residues. CDR3 coding DNA: TGTGCCAGCAGAATCACTCGGGACAGGGGATACGAGCAGTACTTC. Protein: CASRITRDRGYEQYF.

On this clone: The same CDR3 is also encoded by other DNA sequences in this sample. The CDR3 loop reads CASSEYRGQETQYF. The DNA of the CDR3 is TGTGCCAGCAGTGAATACAGGGGGCAGGAGACCCAGTACTTC. The chain employs TRBV25-1 and TRBJ2-5; 8 nucleotides agree with TRBD1. Trimming cost V 0 bases and J 5 bases; bases outside gene matches: 2. Germline V gene lookup returns CDR1 MGHDK and CDR2 SYGVNS. This CDR3 is built from 14 residues.

The chain uses TRBV7-9 and TRBJ2-5, with 10 positions matching TRBD1. V lost 4 bases, J lost 4 bases, and 15 bases stayed unmatched. The CDR3 runs to 18 residues. The V gene's germline CDR1 is SEHNR and CDR2 FQNEAQ (reference sequence). The CDR3: CASSSRQGVTGGVETQYF. CDR3 bases: TGTGCCAGCAGCTCCCGTCAGGGCGTGACAGGGGGCGTAGAGACCCAGTACTTC.

The rearrangement uses TRBV5-1 and TRBJ2-7, with D possibly matching TRBD1 (5 bases). Germline CDR1 and CDR2: SGHRS and YFSETQ. This CDR3 contains 14 residues. Trimming pared 1 base from V and 2 bases from J, leaving 10 bases between. The CDR3 loop reads CASSLIQDTYEQYF. The CDR3, as DNA: TGCGCCAGCAGCTTGATACAGGATACCTACGAGCAGTACTTC.

The chain employs TRBV18 and TRBJ1-5; 9 bases agree with TRBD1. Germline CDR1 KGHSH, CDR2 LQKENI. V was clipped by 2 bases and J by 5 bases; unmatched bases: 4. The CDR3 is made up of 15 amino acids. CDR3 bases: TGTGCCAGCTCACCAAACAGGGGGCGGGATCAGCCCCAGCATTTT. The encoded protein is CASSPNRGRDQPQHF.

This clone is a singleton in its sample. CDR3 nucleotide sequence: TGTGCCAGCAGCTCTTTTTCACGGTCCCCCTACAGGGCTAACTATGGCTACACCTTC. Translated, it gives CASSSFSRSPYRANYGYTF. The chain carries TRBV7-9 and TRBJ1-2; D might be TRBD1 (6 bases). This CDR3 has 19 amino acids. Trimming cost V 4 bases and J 0 bases, with 24 bases left between them. Per germline, CDR1 SEHNR and CDR2 FQNEAQ (reference sequence). Variable domain in full (rest from reference TRBV7-9 and TRBJ1-2): DTGVSQNPRHKITKRGQNVTFRCDPISEHNRLYWYRQTLGQGPEFLTYFQNEAQLEKSRLLSDRFSAERPKGSFSTLEIQRTEQGDSAMYLCASSSFSRSPYRANYGYTFGSGTRLTVV.

V and J are TRBV28 and TRBJ2-3; 8 bases line up with TRBD2. Germline CDR1 MDHEN, CDR2 SYDVKM. Trimming took 7 bases from V and 9 from J; bases not matched to a gene: 12. The CDR3 is made up of 14 amino acids. The CDR3 nucleotides read TGTGCCAGCATGACGAGCGGGAGCGCCCTCACGCAGTATTTT. It is translated as CASMTSGSALTQYF.

This chain links TRBV5-4 with TRBJ2-1; 7 bases agree with TRBD2. Germline CDR1 and CDR2: SGHNT and YYREEE (reference sequence). The junction had 9 bases not matched to a gene; V was cut back by 4 bases and J by 5 bases. The CDR3 is 15 amino acids. The CDR3 nucleotides read TGTGCCAGCAGCCGTAGCGGGCACTTTAACAATGAGCAGTTCTTC. Protein sequence: CASSRSGHFNNEQFF.

This clone came up once. This chain links TRBV28 with TRBJ1-4; no definite D call. Germline V gives CDR1 MDHEN, CDR2 SYDVKM. The CDR3 contains 15 residues. Trimming stripped 5 bases from V and 9 bases from J, with 19 bases between. The CDR3 sequence: CASSRPNKLPKKLFF. The CDR3 region has the DNA TGTGCCAGCAGTCGACCGAACAAGCTCCCCAAAAAACTGTTTTTT.

This clone occurred once. This chain uses TRBV5-3 with TRBJ1-1, with 9 bases aligning to TRBD1. TRBV5-3 is identified as an open reading frame with a role that is uncertain. The ends lost 4 bases at V and 3 bases at J; junction bases unmatched: 10. The CDR3 consists of 16 residues. The CDR3 is CARSPDRGVIDTEAFF. The CDR3 DNA reads TGTGCCAGAAGCCCGGACAGGGGCGTAATTGACACTGAAGCTTTCTTT.

CDR3 loop: CASSSTPTRSNEQYF. CDR3 DNA: TGTGCCAGCAGCTCCACCCCGACTAGGAGCAACGAGCAGTACTTC. The chain recombines TRBV11-2 with TRBJ2-5; tentatively, D is TRBD2 (6 bases). Near its end, the DNA agrees better with TRBJ2-7, so the J call may be wrong. The CDR3 runs 15 residues. CDR1 is SGHAT and CDR2 is FQNNGV in the germline V gene.

This clone was seen only once. This chain connects TRBV12-5 to TRBJ1-1, with D maybe TRBD1 (6 bases). The V and J ends lost 5 bases and 6 bases respectively, with 31 bases between them. The CDR3 sequence is 19 residues long. Per germline, CDR1 LGHNT and CDR2 FRNRAP. The DNA of the CDR3 is TGTGCTAGTGGTCTTGACACGGGGTATTGGGGGGCGTCGGTCCCTGAAGCTTTCTTT. Protein product: CASGLDTGYWGASVPEAFF.

The chain is built from TRBV27 and TRBJ2-2; possible D gene TRBD2, 7 bases. In germline, CDR1 is MNHEY, CDR2 SMNVEV (reference sequence). There are 17 residues in the CDR3. The ends were cut back, 5 bases at V and 6 bases at J, with 22 bases in the middle. CDR3 in amino acids: CASSPRGGGQSPGELFF. CDR3 nucleotides: TGTGCCAGCAGTCCCCGAGGCGGGGGCCAATCCCCCGGGGAGCTGTTTTTT.

The chain recombines TRBV5-4 with TRBJ1-3; D gene unclear. This CDR3 comprises 16 residues. In germline, CDR1 is SGHNT, CDR2 YYREEE (reference sequence). V was trimmed by 0 bases and J by 0 bases, leaving 10 bases between them. CDR3 DNA sequence: TGTGCCAGCAGCTTGGCCTCTACCAACTCTGGAAACACCATATATTTT. It is translated as CASSLASTNSGNTIYF.

The chain recombines TRBV28 with TRBJ1-2, with TRBD1 matching over 11 bases. CDR3 length: 16 residues. The germline V gene encodes CDR1 MDHEN and CDR2 SYDVKM. V lost 4 bases, J lost 0 bases, and 4 bases stayed unmatched. The CDR3 loop reads CASSSGTGGANYGYTF. The CDR3 DNA sequence: TGTGCCAGCAGTTCCGGGACAGGGGGGGCTAACTATGGCTACACCTTC.

V and J are TRBV20-1 and TRBJ1-2, with D uncertain. From germline, CDR1 is DFQATT and CDR2 SNEGSKA (reference sequence). V gave up 3 bases and J gave up 5 bases, with 7 bases separating them. The CDR3 length is 11 residues. The CDR3 here is CSARIGYGYTF. As DNA, the CDR3 is TGCAGTGCTAGGATAGGGTATGGCTACACCTTC.